The 27 T cell receptor beta chains given below trace back to one sample, sequenced in a study of siplizumab effects on memory and regulatory T cells. Sequencing used immunoSEQ multiplex PCR; TCRdb keeps in-frame clones, though not all of them. The profile shows approximately 100,000 clones, around 95% of them singletons. Sequenced material: Tregs sorted from blood. Every receptor here comes from a human donor in good health.

The chain is built from TRBV5-4 and TRBJ2-6; no firm D call. Between the trimmed V and J ends, which lost 0 bases and 1 base, there was a span of 11 bases. The CDR3 contains 17 residues. Germline CDR1 is SGHNT and CDR2 is YYREEE (reference sequence). CDR3 sequence: CASSLDGRLSGANVLTF. The CDR3 DNA is TGTGCCAGCAGCTTGGATGGGCGGCTTTCTGGGGCCAACGTCCTGACTTTC.

The J gene is TRBJ2-3, the V gene TRBV7-9; no definite D call. Germline CDR1 is SEHNR and CDR2 is FQNEAQ (reference sequence). V lost 2 bases to trimming and J lost 3 bases, with 12 bases between them. This CDR3 has 15 amino acids. CDR3: CASSLWSDGTDTQYF. DNA of the CDR3: TGTGCCAGCAGCTTATGGTCTGATGGTACAGATACGCAGTATTTT.

The V and J genes are TRBV5-1 and TRBJ1-1; D gene ambiguous. Trimming pared 4 bases from V and 8 bases from J, leaving 15 bases between. CDR3 length: 13 amino acids. Germline V gene data show CDR1 as SGHRS and CDR2 as YFSETQ. The CDR3 reads CASSPWTGTEAFF. The CDR3 nucleotides are TGCGCCAGCAGCCCCTGGACGGGCACCGAAGCTTTCTTT.

CDR3 residues: CASSRRTGDSGNTIYF. CDR3 DNA: TGTGCCAGCTCCCGAAGGACAGGGGACTCTGGAAACACCATATATTTT. This chain joins TRBV18 and TRBJ1-3, with 9 bases lining up with TRBD1. The CDR3 length is 16 residues. V was pared by 6 bases and J by 0 bases, with 6 bases of the junction left unmatched. The V gene's germline CDR1 is KGHSH and CDR2 LQKENI.

J is TRBJ2-7 and V is TRBV5-5; the match to TRBD2 covers 10 bases. V dropped 4 bases and J dropped 6; count of bases not matched to a gene: 10. The CDR3 is 15 residues long. Germline V gene data show CDR1 as SGHKS and CDR2 as YYEKEE (reference sequence). CDR3 residues: CASSAGSGRVFEQYF. DNA for the CDR3: TGTGCCAGCAGCGCGGGGAGCGGGAGGGTATTCGAGCAGTACTTC.

The chain has TRBV5-5 and TRBJ2-7, with 7 bases that match TRBD2. This CDR3 spans 14 amino acids. The germline CDR1 and CDR2 sequences are SGHKS and YYEKEE (reference sequence). V lost 7 bases, J lost 6 bases, and 13 bases stayed unmatched. CDR3 loop: CASVTSGRAGEQYF. The DNA for the CDR3 is TGTGCCAGCGTCACCTCAGGGAGGGCGGGCGAGCAGTACTTC.

CDR3 DNA sequence: TGTGCCAGCAGTTACGCGCGGGAGGGCCCCTACGAGCAGTACTTC. Encoded protein: CASSYAREGPYEQYF. The rearrangement links TRBV6-6 to TRBJ2-7, with 9 bases matching TRBD2. CDR3 length: 15 residues. Germline-derived CDR1 and CDR2 are MNHNY and SVGAGI (reference sequence). The junction had 4 bases not matched to a gene; V was cut back by 2 bases and J by 2 bases.

The chain has TRBV7-9 and TRBJ1-4; D remains unclear. CDR3 length equals 14 residues. Trimming stripped 3 bases from V and 7 bases from J, with 12 bases between. CDR1 is SEHNR and CDR2 is FQNEAQ in the germline V gene (reference sequence). The CDR3 spells CASSFGRTGEKLFF. In DNA, the CDR3 is TGTGCCAGCAGCTTTGGCAGGACGGGTGAAAAACTGTTTTTT.

V usage is TRBV18 and J usage is TRBJ2-5, with D possibly being TRBD2 (6 bases). V was trimmed by 4 bases and J by 14 bases, leaving 20 bases between them. Germline CDR1 and CDR2: KGHSH and LQKENI. This CDR3 is built from 13 residues. CDR3 nucleotide sequence: TGTGCCAGCTCACGGAGGGATAAGAGACCCAATTACTTC. It specifies CASSRRDKRPNYF.

CDR3 in amino acids: CASSNERSGTTQYF. CDR3 bases: TGTGCCAGCTCTAATGAACGGTCCGGGACTACGCAGTATTTT. The chain combines TRBV18 with TRBJ2-3, with D possibly being TRBD1 or TRBD2 (5 bases each). Trimming cost V 6 bases and J 8 bases, with 18 bases left between them. From germline, CDR1 is KGHSH and CDR2 LQKENI. The CDR3 is 14 amino acids.

J is TRBJ2-1 and V is TRBV5-1; 9 bases are shared with TRBD2. Germline V lookup: CDR1 SGHRS, CDR2 YFSETQ. This CDR3 has 15 residues. Trimming took 1 base from V and 10 from J; bases not matched to a gene: 9. This chain's CDR3 is CASSLLASGIGEQFF. The CDR3 nucleotides read TGCGCCAGCAGCTTGCTCGCTAGCGGGATCGGCGAGCAGTTCTTC.

This chain joins TRBV20-1 and TRBJ2-7; tentative D call: TRBD1 (6 bases). Trimming cost V 4 bases and J 9 bases, with 13 bases left between them. Germline V gives CDR1 DFQATT, CDR2 SNEGSKA (reference sequence). CDR3 length: 11 residues. In nucleotides, the CDR3 is TGCAGTGCTATGAGACAGGATTGGCAGTACTTC. Translation: CSAMRQDWQYF.

This clone was seen ten or more times. V usage is TRBV5-1 and J usage is TRBJ1-1; TRBD1 aligns across 7 bases. V shed 2 bases, J shed 2 bases, and the junction held 3 bases outside the gene matches. CDR3 size: 14 residues. Per germline, CDR1 SGHRS and CDR2 YFSETQ. The CDR3, as DNA: TGCGCCAGCAGCTTCTACAGGGGAAACACTGAAGCTTTCTTT. This gives the protein CASSFYRGNTEAFF.

The V gene is TRBV19, the J gene TRBJ2-5; 8 bases match TRBD2. Germline V gives CDR1 LNHDA, CDR2 SQIVND (reference sequence). CDR3 length equals 16 residues. The V and J ends lost 5 bases and 7 bases, in that order; junction bases with no gene match: 15. The chain's CDR3 is CASSEPAGARRGTQYF. CDR3 sequence (DNA): TGTGCCAGTAGTGAACCAGCGGGAGCTCGGAGGGGGACCCAGTACTTC.

This chain uses TRBV6-5 with TRBJ2-7, with 9 bases matching TRBD2. V lost 4 bases to trimming and J lost 0 bases; unmatched junction nucleotides: 4. Germline assignment: CDR1 MNHEY and CDR2 SVGAGI. The CDR3 runs 15 residues. As DNA, the CDR3 is TGTGCCAGCAGTTCCGCGGGAGGGAGCTCCTACGAGCAGTACTTC. Protein product: CASSSAGGSSYEQYF.

This clone was detected only once. The chain has TRBV7-3 and TRBJ2-2; TRBD1 is a possible D gene (5 bases). CDR3 length equals 15 residues. The V end lost 7 bases, the J end lost 4 bases, and 16 bases lay between the germline ends. Germline CDR1 SGHTA, CDR2 FQGTGA. The CDR3 bases are TGTGCCAGCAAAAGGGGTCTGTCGACCACCGGGGAGCTGTTTTTT. This translates into CASKRGLSTTGELFF.

The chain has TRBV28 and TRBJ2-4; maybe TRBD1 (5 bases). Per the germline V gene, CDR1 is MDHEN and CDR2 is SYDVKM. Trimming removed 5 bases at V and 5 bases at J, with 25 bases between. The CDR3 loop spans 18 amino acids. This CDR3 reads CASSPPPWGLNLENIQYF. The CDR3 DNA follows: TGTGCCAGCAGTCCCCCGCCCTGGGGCTTAAATCTAGAAAACATTCAGTACTTC.

The chain joins TRBV7-3 to TRBJ2-1; TRBD2 matches at 10 bases. There are 16 residues in the CDR3. With V trimmed by 3 bases and J by 7 bases, 9 bases remained unmatched. Germline lookup yields CDR1 SGHTA and CDR2 FQGTGA. The CDR3 nucleotides read TGTGCCAGCAGCTTCGCCCCGCTAGCGGGAGTAAATGAGCAGTTCTTC. This sequence encodes CASSFAPLAGVNEQFF.

The genes are TRBV18 and TRBJ1-5; D ambiguous. V shed 5 bases and J shed 4 bases, with 12 bases lying between them. The CDR3 runs to 14 residues. Germline V gene sequence: CDR1 KGHSH, CDR2 LQKENI. The CDR3 bases are TGTGCCAGCTCATCGGCAGGAGCTAATCAGCCCCAGCATTTT. Encoded protein: CASSSAGANQPQHF.

This clone was seen a few times. The rearrangement joins TRBV7-6 to TRBJ2-2; D is unresolved. This CDR3 is 16 amino acids long. The V and J ends lost 1 base and 4 bases respectively, with 13 bases between them. Germline V gene data show CDR1 as SGHVS and CDR2 as FNYEAQ. CDR3 in DNA: TGTGCCAGCAGCTTAGGTGTAGCCCCCCCCACCGGGGAGCTGTTTTTT. Translation: CASSLGVAPPTGELFF.

The gene calls are TRBV2 and TRBJ2-5, with D unresolved. CDR1 SNHLY and CDR2 FYNNEI come from the germline V gene. Trimming took off 8 bases at V and 5 bases at J, with 18 bases between the two ends. The CDR3 length is 14 residues. This chain's CDR3 is CASVGRENLETQYF. The CDR3 coding sequence is TGTGCCAGCGTCGGTAGGGAAAACCTGGAGACCCAGTACTTC.

The chain combines TRBV10-1 with TRBJ2-2; TRBD1 matches 9 bases. Trimming cost V 5 bases and J 3 bases; bases outside gene matches: 4. CDR3 length: 15 amino acids. Germline CDR1 reads WNHNN; CDR2 reads SYGVQD (reference sequence). CDR3 bases: TGCGCCAGCAGTAGGAGGACAGGGGACACCGGGGAGCTGTTTTTT. It yields the protein CASSRRTGDTGELFF.

The J gene is TRBJ2-2, the V gene TRBV9; maybe TRBD2 (6 bases). Trimming cost V 0 bases and J 4 bases, with 13 bases left between them. In germline, CDR1 is SGDLS, CDR2 YYNGEE. The CDR3 extends over 16 amino acids. The CDR3 is CASSVATGESTGELFF. The CDR3 region has the DNA TGTGCCAGCAGCGTAGCTACGGGAGAATCCACCGGGGAGCTGTTTTTT.

The rearrangement joins TRBV21-1 to TRBJ2-1; no check of the table's D call, TRBD2, against the DNA was made. TRBV21-1 is given as a pseudogene. The CDR3 has 22 residues. Here the CDR3 reads CASSKEGRLAGGQFYSYNEQFF. The CDR3 DNA follows: TGTGCCAGCAGCAAAGAGGGCCGGCTAGCGGGAGGACAATTTTACTCCTACAATGAGCAGTTCTTC.

This chain links TRBV6-1 with TRBJ2-5; D could derive from TRBD1 or TRBD2 (5 bases each). V lost 7 bases and J lost 7, with 10 bases in between. CDR1 is MNHNS and CDR2 is SASEGT in the germline V gene. This CDR3 has 11 amino acids. The CDR3 sequence: CASKRGGTQYF. In nucleotides, the CDR3 is TGTGCCAGCAAGAGGGGCGGGACCCAGTACTTC.

The chain is built from TRBV5-4 and TRBJ2-3; TRBD1 matches 7 bases. Germline assignment: CDR1 SGHNT and CDR2 YYREEE (reference sequence). The CDR3 length is 15 residues. With 0 bases clipped from V and 0 bases from J, the junction kept 1 base outside the gene matches. CDR3 amino acids: CASSLGGQSTDTQYF. The CDR3 DNA sequence: TGTGCCAGCAGCTTGGGGGGACAGAGCACAGATACGCAGTATTTT.

The V gene is TRBV11-1, the J gene TRBJ2-7; D is tentatively TRBD1 or TRBD2 (5 bases each). The length of the CDR3 is 15 residues. The V gene's germline CDR1 is SGHAT and CDR2 FQDESV (reference sequence). Trimming pared 1 base from V and 0 bases from J, leaving 10 bases between. CDR3 DNA: TGTGCCAGCAGCTTAGAACGGGACGACTCCTACGAGCAGTACTTC. It is translated as CASSLERDDSYEQYF.